One sample yielded the 25 T cell receptor beta chains listed below, sequenced in a study of T cells after yellow fever vaccination. Each CDR3 protein gets one entry after TCRdb re-called the 5' RACE reads with MiXCR. The sample consists of roughly 120,000 distinct CDR3 sequences, 7.2% of them appearing once. The sample here was CD4+ T cells sorted from PBMCs, taken 45 days after the first yellow fever vaccination. The receptors here all came from a young man who received the YFV17D yellow fever vaccine.

This clonotype occurred many times. This chain links TRBV7-2 with TRBJ1-2, with D unclear. Germline V gene lookup returns CDR1 SGHTA and CDR2 FQGNSA. V was clipped by 5 bases and J by 2 bases, with 9 bases between them. The CDR3 loop spans 13 amino acids. CDR3 protein: CASSPHQNYGYTF. CDR3 sequence (DNA): TGTGCCAGCAGCCCCCACCAAAACTATGGCTACACCTTC.

This clonotype was observed a few times. The chain couples TRBV25-1 to TRBJ1-1; possible D gene TRBD1, 5 bases. Germline values: CDR1 MGHDK, CDR2 SYGVNS. The CDR3 has 15 amino acids. Trimming cost V 1 base and J 3 bases, with 12 bases left between them. This CDR3 is CASSELGQGDTEAFF. The CDR3 coding sequence is TGTGCCAGCAGTGAATTGGGTCAGGGTGACACTGAAGCTTTCTTT.

This clonotype has ten or more counts. This chain links TRBV5-1 with TRBJ2-1; D is ambiguous. CDR1 and CDR2 (germline): SGHRS, YFSETQ. This CDR3 contains 13 residues. V lost 4 bases and J lost 4, with 9 bases in between. The CDR3 region has the DNA TGCGCCAGCAGCGTTGACGTTTACAATGAGCAGTTCTTC. It specifies CASSVDVYNEQFF.

This clonotype occurred many times. This sequence joins TRBV5-1 and TRBJ1-1; 9 bases agree with TRBD1. V was pared by 0 bases and J by 1 base, with 10 bases of the junction left unmatched. There are 18 residues in the CDR3. In germline, CDR1 is SGHRS, CDR2 YFSETQ. The CDR3, as DNA: TGCGCCAGCAGCTTGGCCGAGACAGGGGGGTTAGGGAACACTGAAGCTTTCTTT. It specifies CASSLAETGGLGNTEAFF.

This clonotype was observed many times. This rearrangement joins TRBV12-3 or TRBV12-4 to TRBJ1-3, with D unresolved. V lost 3 bases, J lost 0 bases, and 9 bases lay in between. The length of the CDR3 is 15 residues. The CDR3 bases are TGTGCCAGCAGTTTTGGGAGGGACTCTGGAAACACCATATATTTT. Residues: CASSFGRDSGNTIYF.

This clonotype has at least ten counts. The V and J genes are TRBV7-2 and TRBJ2-3; no reliable D call. This CDR3 is built from 15 residues. Per germline, CDR1 SGHTA and CDR2 FQGNSA. V gave up 2 bases and J gave up 1 base, with 10 bases separating them. The CDR3 loop is CASSLYQTGTDTQYF. The CDR3 region has the DNA TGTGCCAGCAGCTTATACCAGACGGGCACAGATACGCAGTATTTT.

There are many counts of this clonotype. The chain links TRBV15 to TRBJ2-7, with no clear D. The CDR3 spans 13 residues. The germline V and J ends were trimmed by 0 bases and 6 bases, with 9 bases remaining between them. Germline CDR1 is LNHNV and CDR2 is YYDKDF (reference sequence). The CDR3 coding sequence is TGTGCCACCAGCAGAGATAAAAGGAGCGAGCAGTACGTC. It is translated as CATSRDKRSEQYV.

The table lists this clonotype with many counts. The chain recombines TRBV5-1 with TRBJ2-3; D ambiguous. The CDR3 sequence is 15 residues long. CDR1 and CDR2 from the germline V gene are SGHRS and YFSETQ. V shed 0 bases and J shed 1 base, with 9 bases lying between them. The CDR3 nucleotides read TGCGCCAGCAGCTTGGAAGGGTATGGCACAGATACGCAGTATTTT. Translated, it gives CASSLEGYGTDTQYF. Together with reference TRBV5-1 and TRBJ2-3, the CDR3 gives the full variable domain: KAGVTQTPRYLIKTRGQQVTLSCSPISGHRSVSWYQQTPGQGLQFLFEYFSETQRNKGNFPGRFSGRQFSNSRSEMNVSTLELGDSALYLCASSLEGYGTDTQYFGPGTRLTVL.

This clonotype was seen many times. V and J are TRBV4-1 and TRBJ1-5; tentative D call: TRBD1 (6 bases). Germline CDR1 MGHRA, CDR2 YSYEKL. The CDR3 length is 12 residues. V lost 1 base and J lost 9, with 7 bases in between. The CDR3 is CASSQVGGPQHF. CDR3 coding DNA: TGCGCCAGCAGCCAAGTAGGGGGGCCCCAGCATTTT.

This clonotype was seen repeatedly, ten times or more. This chain uses TRBV7-2 with TRBJ2-7; D gene uncertain. There are 15 residues in the CDR3. Deletions cut 0 bases from V and 7 bases from J, with 16 bases between. The germline V gene has CDR1 SGHTA and CDR2 FQGNSA. The CDR3 is CASSLAGFRVKEQYF. As DNA, the CDR3 is TGTGCCAGCAGCTTAGCAGGGTTTAGGGTCAAAGAGCAGTACTTC.

A word on this clonotype: This may arise from a read error, as a much more abundant clone is one base away. The chain couples TRBV7-9 to TRBJ1-2; no clear D. Germline V gene sequence: CDR1 SEHNR, CDR2 FQNEAQ (reference sequence). The CDR3 sequence is 12 residues long. The CDR3 loop is CTSSPDPYGYTF. For the CDR3, the DNA is TGTACCAGCAGCCCGGACCCTTATGGCTACACCTTC. Filled out from reference TRBV7-9 and TRBJ1-2, the complete variable domain reads DTGVSQNPRHKITKRGQNVTFRCDPISEHNRLYWYRQTLGQGPEFLTYFQNEAQLEKSRLLSDRFSAERPKGSFSTLEIQRTEQGDSAMYLCTSSPDPYGYTFGSGTRLTVV.

This clonotype appeared many times. The chain is built from TRBV11-2 and TRBJ1-2, with D possibly matching TRBD1 (5 bases). This CDR3 is built from 15 residues. The V end lost 6 bases, the J end lost 6 bases, and 20 bases lay between the germline ends. From germline, CDR1 is SGHAT and CDR2 FQNNGV. CDR3 loop: CASRRPGGSRDGYTF. Here the CDR3 DNA reads TGTGCCAGCAGGCGCCCGGGGGGGTCCCGGGATGGCTACACCTTC.

This clonotype occurred many times. The DNA for the CDR3 is TGTGCCAGCAGTGAATCAACTAGAAACACCGGGGAGCTGTTTTTT. It translates to CASSESTRNTGELFF. The chain recombines TRBV25-1 with TRBJ2-2; tentatively, D is TRBD2 (5 bases). Between the trimmed V and J ends, which lost 1 base and 2 bases, there was a span of 8 bases. In germline, CDR1 is MGHDK, CDR2 SYGVNS. The CDR3 consists of 15 residues.

This rearrangement joins TRBV5-4 to TRBJ1-5; weak D call: TRBD1 (5 bases). Germline V gives CDR1 SGHNT, CDR2 YYREEE (reference sequence). Between the trimmed V and J ends, which lost 2 bases and 5 bases, there was a span of 14 bases. CDR3 length: 15 amino acids. Here the CDR3 reads CASSFGGTRDQPQHF. In DNA, the CDR3 is TGTGCCAGCAGCTTCGGGGGGACCAGGGATCAGCCCCAGCATTTT.

This clonotype has at least ten counts. The chain recombines TRBV5-1 with TRBJ2-5; 8 nucleotides match TRBD1. The germline gives CDR1 SGHRS, CDR2 YFSETQ. The V and J ends lost 4 bases and 1 base, in that order; junction bases with no gene match: 3. CDR3 size: 14 residues. Here the CDR3 DNA reads TGCGCCAGCAGCAGACAGGGGATCCAAGAGACCCAGTACTTC. Translating gives CASSRQGIQETQYF.

This clonotype was recorded at least ten times. The J gene is TRBJ2-1, the V gene TRBV7-2; 9 positions agree with TRBD1. Germline V gene sequence: CDR1 SGHTA, CDR2 FQGNSA. The J segment lost 1 base and the V segment lost 5 bases, leaving 6 bases of the junction unmatched. The CDR3 sequence is 16 residues long. The DNA of the CDR3 is TGTGCCAGCAGCATGGGGACAGGGAAATCCTACAATGAGCAGTTCTTC. Amino acids: CASSMGTGKSYNEQFF. Combining the CDR3 with reference TRBV7-2 and TRBJ2-1 gives the whole variable domain GAGVSQSPSNKVTEKGKDVELRCDPISGHTALYWYRQSLGQGLEFLIYFQGNSAPDKSGLPSDRFSAERTGGSVSTLTIQRTQQEDSAVYLCASSMGTGKSYNEQFFGPGTRLTVL.

The V call is TRBV5-1, the J call TRBJ2-5; D gene ambiguous. Germline CDR1 is SGHRS and CDR2 is YFSETQ. Trimming left V 0 bases short and J 3 bases short, with 6 bases between. The CDR3 totals 13 residues. CDR3 protein: CASSLEYEETQYF. The CDR3 nucleotides are TGCGCCAGCAGCTTGGAATACGAAGAGACCCAGTACTTC. The full variable domain, with the rest looked up from reference TRBV5-1 and TRBJ2-5, is KAGVTQTPRYLIKTRGQQVTLSCSPISGHRSVSWYQQTPGQGLQFLFEYFSETQRNKGNFPGRFSGRQFSNSRSEMNVSTLELGDSALYLCASSLEYEETQYFGPGTRLLVL.

There are many counts of this clonotype. The CDR3 DNA is TGTGCCAGCAGCCGACTAGGGACCTCCTACAATGAGCAGTTCTTC. Amino acid sequence: CASSRLGTSYNEQFF. The chain joins TRBV6-1 to TRBJ2-1; perhaps TRBD2 as D (6 bases). With 6 bases removed from V and 0 bases from J, the gap between germline ends came to 12 bases. The CDR3 sequence is 15 residues long. Germline CDR1 is MNHNS and CDR2 is SASEGT.

This clonotype was detected ten times or more. This chain links TRBV18 with TRBJ2-5, with D perhaps TRBD2 (6 bases). V shed 5 bases and J shed 1 base, with 8 bases lying between them. The CDR3 totals 13 residues. Germline V gives CDR1 KGHSH, CDR2 LQKENI. CDR3 protein: CASSAGTQETQYF. The CDR3 DNA reads TGTGCCAGCTCAGCGGGAACCCAAGAGACCCAGTACTTC.

This clonotype turned up a few times. The chain uses TRBV4-3 and TRBJ2-7; D not resolved. Germline values: CDR1 LGHNA, CDR2 YSLEER. The CDR3 length is 15 residues. V lost 0 bases to trimming and J lost 0 bases, with 9 bases between them. Here the CDR3 reads CASSQDPRSSYEQYF. DNA of the CDR3: TGCGCCAGCAGCCAAGATCCCAGGAGCTCCTACGAGCAGTACTTC.

This clonotype has ten or more counts. The rearrangement uses TRBV10-1 and TRBJ1-3; no definite D call. Per the germline V gene, CDR1 is WNHNN and CDR2 is SYGVQD (reference sequence). V was clipped by 7 bases and J by 0 bases, with 10 bases between them. CDR3 length: 14 residues. The CDR3 region is CASTEGASGNTIYF. The CDR3 DNA reads TGCGCCAGCACGGAGGGAGCCTCTGGAAACACCATATATTTT.

This clonotype came up many times. The genes are TRBV3-1 and TRBJ1-5; D not resolved. Trimming shortened V by 0 bases and J by 7 bases, and 7 bases separated the two germline ends. The CDR3 consists of 13 residues. Germline V gene sequence: CDR1 LGHDT, CDR2 YNNKEL (reference sequence). The CDR3 reads CASSQDMIQPQHF. In DNA form, the CDR3 reads TGTGCCAGCAGCCAAGACATGATCCAGCCCCAGCATTTT.

This clonotype was counted a few times. The chain recombines TRBV20-1 with TRBJ2-1, with 12 positions matching TRBD2. Germline values: CDR1 DFQATT, CDR2 SNEGSKA (reference sequence). The CDR3 contains 15 residues. J gave up 7 bases and V 1 base, and 5 bases lay outside the gene matches. CDR3 residues: CSARGTSGERNEQFF. DNA of the CDR3: TGCAGTGCTAGAGGGACTAGCGGGGAGAGGAATGAGCAGTTCTTC.

The sample holds many counts of this clonotype. The J gene is TRBJ2-5, the V gene TRBV20-1; D call uncertain. The CDR3 spans 16 residues. Trimming pared 0 bases from V and 5 bases from J, leaving 19 bases between. CDR1 is DFQATT, CDR2 SNEGSKA, per germline (reference sequence). The CDR3 here is CSARDRTADRRETQYF. In DNA, the CDR3 is TGCAGTGCTAGAGACCGTACAGCCGACCGCCGCGAGACCCAGTACTTC.

This clonotype was detected a few times. This chain connects TRBV5-4 to TRBJ2-7; D gene unclear. The V end was cut by 4 bases, the J end by 3 bases, with 11 bases between. CDR3 length equals 13 residues. Germline loops: CDR1 SGHNT, CDR2 YYREEE (reference sequence). The CDR3 nucleotides read TGTGCCAGCAGCGCCGGAAACAACTACGAGCAGTACTTC. Its protein product is CASSAGNNYEQYF.